This T cell receptor beta chain was sequenced during a study of T cells after yellow fever vaccination. Study overall: SMART-Seq v4 Ultra Low Input handled preparation of low-cell-number fractions.

Notes on the study in general: The secondary response was weaker, and its peak arrived faster, on day 5 versus 15. Of the clonotypes, a small share occurred in both CD4 and CD8 compartments.

TCRdb independently ran MiXCR on the 5' RACE reads; one entry per CDR3 protein. The data hold roughly 340,000 distinct CDR3 sequences, with almost 4% observed a single time. This clonotype was detected a few times. Its antigen is not identified. The V and J ends lost 5 bases and 3 bases respectively, with 14 bases between them. CDR1 is SGHAT, CDR2 FQDESV, per germline (reference sequence). The CDR3 extends over 15 amino acids. The gene calls are TRBV11-1 and TRBJ1-3, with TRBD1 as a possible D gene (5 bases). This TCR derives from a man younger than 30 who received the YFV17D yellow fever vaccine. Sequencing was performed on PBMCs, taken 5 days after the yellow fever booster vaccination. In DNA, the CDR3 is TGTGCCAGCAGCCGGGGACTGGGATTTGGAAACACCATATATTTT. It encodes CASSRGLGFGNTIYF.